The present T cell receptor (beta chain) was sequenced within a study of metastatic and nonmetastatic thyroid tumors. This CDR3 region has 15 residues. The ends were cut back, 2 bases at V and 0 bases at J, with 12 bases in the middle. Germline-derived CDR1 and CDR2 are SGHNT and YYREEE (reference sequence). TCRdb re-analyzed the PCR reads through MiXCR. This table holds approximately 20,000 clones, roughly 23% found once. The sample holds many counts of this clone. Antigen unknown. Among the patients, none had received any treatment before thyroid surgery. General study findings and limits: TCR beta diversity was reportedly significantly higher in malignant thyroid tumors than benign nodules, in blood and tumor.

The specimen was tumor tissue. V usage is TRBV5-4 and J usage is TRBJ2-7; D is unclear. The receptor comes from a male donor with papillary thyroid cancer or a benign thyroid nodule (not recorded which). Some clones in this sample may be carry-over from other donors' samples. CDR3 nucleotides: TGTGCCAGCAGCTTAGAGGTGTCTAGCTCCTACGAGCAGTACTTC. It specifies CASSLEVSSSYEQYF. Based on the CDR3 plus reference TRBV5-4 and TRBJ2-7, the full variable domain is ETGVTQSPTHLIKTRGQQVTLRCSSQSGHNTVSWYQQALGQGPQFIFQYYREEENGRGNFPPRFSGLQFPNYSSELNVNALELDDSALYLCASSLEVSSSYEQYFGPGTRLTVT.